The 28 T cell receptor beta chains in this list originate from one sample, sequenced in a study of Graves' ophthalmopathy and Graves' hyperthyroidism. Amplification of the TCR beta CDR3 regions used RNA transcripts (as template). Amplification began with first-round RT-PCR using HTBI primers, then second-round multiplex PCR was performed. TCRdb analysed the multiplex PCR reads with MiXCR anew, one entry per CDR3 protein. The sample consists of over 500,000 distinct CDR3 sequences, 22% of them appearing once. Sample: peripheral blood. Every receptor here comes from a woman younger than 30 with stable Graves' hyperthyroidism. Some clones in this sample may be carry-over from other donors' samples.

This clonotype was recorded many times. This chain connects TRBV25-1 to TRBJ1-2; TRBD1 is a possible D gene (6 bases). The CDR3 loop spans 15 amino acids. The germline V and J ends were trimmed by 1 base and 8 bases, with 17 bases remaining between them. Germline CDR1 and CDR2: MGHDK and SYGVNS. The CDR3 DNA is TGTGCCAGCAGTGAATTGTACGGGGGGCGAGGAGGCTACACCTTC. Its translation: CASSELYGGRGGYTF.

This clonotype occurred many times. The CDR3 nucleotides are TGTGCCAGCAGCCCCCCGGGGGCGGGGACTGAAGCTTTCTTT. The encoded protein is CASSPPGAGTEAFF. This chain links TRBV12-3 or TRBV12-4 with TRBJ1-1; a possible D gene is TRBD1 (6 bases). This CDR3 spans 14 amino acids. V was trimmed by 6 bases and J by 5 bases, leaving 16 bases between them.

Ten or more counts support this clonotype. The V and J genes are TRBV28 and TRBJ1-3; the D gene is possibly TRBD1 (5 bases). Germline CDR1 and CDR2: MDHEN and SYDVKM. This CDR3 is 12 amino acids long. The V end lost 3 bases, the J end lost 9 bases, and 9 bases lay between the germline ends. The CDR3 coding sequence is TGTGCCAGCAGTTTCCCCCAGGGCACCATATATTTT. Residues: CASSFPQGTIYF.

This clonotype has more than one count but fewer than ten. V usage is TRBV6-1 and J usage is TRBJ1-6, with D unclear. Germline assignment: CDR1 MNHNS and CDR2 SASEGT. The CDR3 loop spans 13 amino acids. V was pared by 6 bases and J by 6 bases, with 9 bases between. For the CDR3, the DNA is TGTGCCAGCAGAGAGGACGGTAATTCACCCCTCCACTTT. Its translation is CASREDGNSPLHF.

The CDR3 sequence: CSAKTAAGNTIYF. The DNA of the CDR3 is TGCAGTGCTAAGACAGCCGCGGGAAACACCATATATTTT. The J gene is TRBJ1-3, the V gene TRBV20-1; possibly TRBD1 for D (5 bases). CDR1 DFQATT and CDR2 SNEGSKA come from the germline V gene (reference sequence). The CDR3 has 13 residues. Trimming took 4 bases from V and 4 from J, leaving 11 bases between them.

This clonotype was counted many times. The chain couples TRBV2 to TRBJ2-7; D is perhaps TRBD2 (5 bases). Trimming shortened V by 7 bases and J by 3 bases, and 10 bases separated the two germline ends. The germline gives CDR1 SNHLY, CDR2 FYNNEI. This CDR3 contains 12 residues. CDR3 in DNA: TGTGCCAGCATCGGGGATGACTACGAGCAGTACTTC. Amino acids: CASIGDDYEQYF.

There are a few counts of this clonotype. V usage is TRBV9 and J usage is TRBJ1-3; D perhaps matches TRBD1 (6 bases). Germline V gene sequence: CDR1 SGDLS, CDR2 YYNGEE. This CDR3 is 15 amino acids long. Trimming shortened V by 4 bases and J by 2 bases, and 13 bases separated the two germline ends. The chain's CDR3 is CASSPDSGTGNTIYF. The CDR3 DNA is TGTGCCAGCAGCCCGGACAGCGGGACTGGAAACACCATATATTTT. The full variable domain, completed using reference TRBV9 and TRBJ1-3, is DSGVTQTPKHLITATGQRVTLRCSPRSGDLSVYWYQQSLDQGLQFLIQYYNGEERAKGNILERFSAQQFPDLHSELNLSSLELGDSALYFCASSPDSGTGNTIYFGEGSWLTVV.

CDR3 coding DNA: TGTGCCAGCAGTTTTTCATACAGTCAAGAGACCCAGTACTTC. Translating gives CASSFSYSQETQYF. The chain carries TRBV12-3 or TRBV12-4 and TRBJ2-5; no clear D gene. V was shortened by 3 bases and J by 2 bases, with 10 bases between the two germline ends. The CDR3 contains 14 residues.

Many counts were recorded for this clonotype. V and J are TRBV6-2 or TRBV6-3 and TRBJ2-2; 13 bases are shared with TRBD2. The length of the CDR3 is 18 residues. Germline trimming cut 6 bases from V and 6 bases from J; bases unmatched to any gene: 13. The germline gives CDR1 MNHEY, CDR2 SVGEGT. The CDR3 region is CASSYPRPGLAGAGELFF. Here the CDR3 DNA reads TGTGCCAGCAGCTACCCCCGCCCAGGACTAGCGGGAGCCGGGGAGCTGTTTTTT.

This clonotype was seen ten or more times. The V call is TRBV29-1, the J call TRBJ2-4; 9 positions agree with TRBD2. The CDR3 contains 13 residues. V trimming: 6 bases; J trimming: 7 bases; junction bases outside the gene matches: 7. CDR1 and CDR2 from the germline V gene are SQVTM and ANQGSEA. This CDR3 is CSVGAGGGNIQYF. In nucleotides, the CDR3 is TGCAGCGTCGGAGCGGGGGGCGGGAACATTCAGTACTTC.

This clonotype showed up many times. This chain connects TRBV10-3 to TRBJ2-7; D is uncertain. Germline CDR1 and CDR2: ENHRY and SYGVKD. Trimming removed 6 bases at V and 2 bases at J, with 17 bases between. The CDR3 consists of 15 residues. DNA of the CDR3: TGTGCCATCAGCGACGAAACAGTGGTGACCTACGAGCAGTACTTC. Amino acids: CAISDETVVTYEQYF.

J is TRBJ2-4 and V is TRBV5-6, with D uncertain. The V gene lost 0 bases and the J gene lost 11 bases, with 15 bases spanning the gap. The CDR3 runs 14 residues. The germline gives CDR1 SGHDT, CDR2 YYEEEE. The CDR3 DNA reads TGTGCCAGCAGCTTGGTCAGGCAAAATCAGGTTCAGTACTTC. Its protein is CASSLVRQNQVQYF.

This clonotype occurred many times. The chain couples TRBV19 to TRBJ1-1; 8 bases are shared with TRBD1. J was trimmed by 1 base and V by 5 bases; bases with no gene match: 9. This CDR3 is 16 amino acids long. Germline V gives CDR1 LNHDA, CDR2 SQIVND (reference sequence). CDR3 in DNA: TGTGCCAGTAGTCCCCGGACAGGGCCATGGAACACTGAAGCTTTCTTT. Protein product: CASSPRTGPWNTEAFF.

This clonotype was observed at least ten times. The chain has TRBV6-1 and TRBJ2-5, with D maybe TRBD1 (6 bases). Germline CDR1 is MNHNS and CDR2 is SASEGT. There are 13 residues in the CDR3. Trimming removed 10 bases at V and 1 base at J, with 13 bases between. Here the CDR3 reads CATHRDLQETQYF. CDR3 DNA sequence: TGTGCCACGCACAGGGACCTCCAAGAGACCCAGTACTTC.

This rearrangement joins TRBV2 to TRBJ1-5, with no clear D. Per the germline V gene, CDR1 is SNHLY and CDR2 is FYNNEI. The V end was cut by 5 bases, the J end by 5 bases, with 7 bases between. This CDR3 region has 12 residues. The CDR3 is CASSSGHQPQHF. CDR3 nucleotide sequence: TGTGCCAGCAGTTCCGGGCATCAGCCCCAGCATTTT.

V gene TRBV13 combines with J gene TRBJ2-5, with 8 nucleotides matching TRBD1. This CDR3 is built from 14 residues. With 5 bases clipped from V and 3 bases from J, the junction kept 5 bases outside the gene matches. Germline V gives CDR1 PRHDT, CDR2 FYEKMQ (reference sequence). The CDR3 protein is CASSGETGEETQYF. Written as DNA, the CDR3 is TGTGCCAGCAGCGGGGAGACAGGGGAAGAGACCCAGTACTTC.

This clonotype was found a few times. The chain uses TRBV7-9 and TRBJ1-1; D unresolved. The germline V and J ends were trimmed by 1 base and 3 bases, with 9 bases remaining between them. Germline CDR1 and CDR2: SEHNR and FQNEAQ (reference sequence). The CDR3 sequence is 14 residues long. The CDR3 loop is CASSLVGSYTEAFF. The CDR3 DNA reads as TGTGCCAGCAGCTTAGTGGGCAGCTACACTGAAGCTTTCTTT.

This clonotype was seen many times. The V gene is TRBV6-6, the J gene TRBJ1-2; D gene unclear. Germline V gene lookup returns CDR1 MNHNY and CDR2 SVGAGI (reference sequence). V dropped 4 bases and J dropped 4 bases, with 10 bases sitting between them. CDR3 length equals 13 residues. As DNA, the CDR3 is TGTGCCAGCAGTTTCACGACGGGCTATGGCTACACCTTC. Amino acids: CASSFTTGYGYTF.

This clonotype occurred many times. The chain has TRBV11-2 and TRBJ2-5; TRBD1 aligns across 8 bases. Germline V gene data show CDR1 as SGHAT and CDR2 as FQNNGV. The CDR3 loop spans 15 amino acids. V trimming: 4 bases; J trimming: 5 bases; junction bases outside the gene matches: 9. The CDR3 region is CASSSRGRTVETQYF. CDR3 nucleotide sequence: TGTGCCAGCAGCTCCAGGGGGCGCACGGTGGAGACCCAGTACTTC.

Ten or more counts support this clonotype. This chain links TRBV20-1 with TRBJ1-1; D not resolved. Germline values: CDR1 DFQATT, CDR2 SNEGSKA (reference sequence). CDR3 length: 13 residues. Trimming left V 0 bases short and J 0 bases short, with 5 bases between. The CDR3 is CSARDRMNTEAFF. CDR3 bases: TGCAGTGCTAGAGATCGGATGAACACTGAAGCTTTCTTT.

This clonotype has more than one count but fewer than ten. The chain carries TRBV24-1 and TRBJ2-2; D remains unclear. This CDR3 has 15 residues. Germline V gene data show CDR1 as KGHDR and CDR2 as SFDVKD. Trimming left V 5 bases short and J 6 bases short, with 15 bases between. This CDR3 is CATSGVGTTAGELFF. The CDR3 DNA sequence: TGTGCCACCAGTGGGGTAGGAACGACGGCCGGGGAGCTGTTTTTT.

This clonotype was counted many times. Here the CDR3 DNA reads TGTGCCAGCAGTTTGCCGAAACAAGAGACCCAGTACTTC. Its protein product is CASSLPKQETQYF. The chain joins TRBV28 to TRBJ2-5; D unresolved. CDR3 size: 13 residues. The V gene's germline CDR1 is MDHEN and CDR2 SYDVKM. The V end lost 3 bases, the J end lost 2 bases, and 7 bases lay between the germline ends.

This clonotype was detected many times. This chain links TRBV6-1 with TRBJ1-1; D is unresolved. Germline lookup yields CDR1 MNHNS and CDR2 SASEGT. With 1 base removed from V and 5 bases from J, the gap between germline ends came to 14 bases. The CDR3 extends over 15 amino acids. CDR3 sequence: CASSEVSVARTEAFF. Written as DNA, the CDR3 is TGTGCCAGCAGTGAAGTGTCGGTGGCCCGGACTGAAGCTTTCTTT.

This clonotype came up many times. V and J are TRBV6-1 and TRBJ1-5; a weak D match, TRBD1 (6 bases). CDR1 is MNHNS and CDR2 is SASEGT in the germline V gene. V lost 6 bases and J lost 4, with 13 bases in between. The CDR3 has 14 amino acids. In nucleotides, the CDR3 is TGTGCCAGCAGCGACATTCAGGGGAATCAGCCCCAGCATTTT. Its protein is CASSDIQGNQPQHF.

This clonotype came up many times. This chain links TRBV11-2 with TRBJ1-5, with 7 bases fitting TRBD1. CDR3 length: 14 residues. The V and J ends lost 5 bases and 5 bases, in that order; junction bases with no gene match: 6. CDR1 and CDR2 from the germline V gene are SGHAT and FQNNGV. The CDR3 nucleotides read TGTGCCAGCAGCCCGACAGGGAGCCATCAGCCCCAGCATTTT. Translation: CASSPTGSHQPQHF.

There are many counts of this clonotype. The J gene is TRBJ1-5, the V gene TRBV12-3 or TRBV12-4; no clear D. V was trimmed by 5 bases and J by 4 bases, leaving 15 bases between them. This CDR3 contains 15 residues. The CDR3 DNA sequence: TGTGCCAGCAGTGCAGCAGGACCGTTAAATCAGCCCCAGCATTTT. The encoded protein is CASSAAGPLNQPQHF.

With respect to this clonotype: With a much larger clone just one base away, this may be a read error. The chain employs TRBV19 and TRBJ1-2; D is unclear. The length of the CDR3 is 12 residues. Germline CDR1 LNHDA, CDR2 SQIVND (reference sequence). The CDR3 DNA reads TGTGCCAGTAGTATGTCGATATATGGCTACGCCTTC. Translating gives CASSMSIYGYAF. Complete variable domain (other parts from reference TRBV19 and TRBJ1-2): DGGITQSPKYLFRKEGQNVTLSCEQNLNHDAMYWYRQDPGQGLRLIYYSQIVNDFQKGDIAEGYSVSREKKESFPLTVTSAQKNPTAFYLCASSMSIYGYAFGSGTRLTVV.

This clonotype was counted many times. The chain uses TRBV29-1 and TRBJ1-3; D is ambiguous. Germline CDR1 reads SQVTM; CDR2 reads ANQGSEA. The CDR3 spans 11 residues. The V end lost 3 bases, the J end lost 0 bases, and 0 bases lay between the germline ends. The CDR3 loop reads CSVDSGNTIYF. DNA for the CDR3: TGCAGCGTTGACTCTGGAAACACCATATATTTT.